One and the same sample provided the 3 T cell receptor beta chains below, sequenced in a study of blood T cell repertoires in COVID-19. Sequenced by immunoSEQ multiplex PCR; TCRdb stores in-frame clones only, minus some. Among roughly 120,000 clones listed, approximately 80% were seen once. Sequenced material: peripheral blood. These receptors all stem from a woman in her fifties or sixties with acute or convalescent COVID-19.

The genes are TRBV7-3 and TRBJ2-6; TRBD1 matches at 9 bases. J gave up 4 bases and V 4 bases, and 14 bases lay outside the gene matches. The CDR3 runs to 19 residues. In germline, CDR1 is SGHTA, CDR2 FQGTGA. The CDR3 protein is CASSYPPGQGVAGANVLTF. The CDR3, as DNA: TGTGCCAGCAGCTACCCTCCGGGACAGGGAGTTGCGGGGGCCAACGTCCTGACTTTC.

The rearrangement links TRBV27 to TRBJ2-1; D unresolved. From germline, CDR1 is MNHEY and CDR2 SMNVEV (reference sequence). Trimming took off 1 base at V and 0 bases at J, with 7 bases between the two ends. This CDR3 is 15 amino acids long. DNA of the CDR3: TGTGCCAGCAGTTTATATAAGAGCTCCTACAATGAGCAGTTCTTC. Translated: CASSLYKSSYNEQFF.

This clone showed up just once. The chain employs TRBV21-1 and TRBJ2-7; no DNA check was done on the table's D call, TRBD1. TRBV21-1 is designated a pseudogene. The CDR3 is 18 amino acids. The chain's CDR3 is CASSRDTGGDAPSYEQYF. The CDR3 DNA reads as TGTGCCAGCAGCAGGGATACAGGGGGAGACGCGCCTTCCTACGAGCAGTACTTC.